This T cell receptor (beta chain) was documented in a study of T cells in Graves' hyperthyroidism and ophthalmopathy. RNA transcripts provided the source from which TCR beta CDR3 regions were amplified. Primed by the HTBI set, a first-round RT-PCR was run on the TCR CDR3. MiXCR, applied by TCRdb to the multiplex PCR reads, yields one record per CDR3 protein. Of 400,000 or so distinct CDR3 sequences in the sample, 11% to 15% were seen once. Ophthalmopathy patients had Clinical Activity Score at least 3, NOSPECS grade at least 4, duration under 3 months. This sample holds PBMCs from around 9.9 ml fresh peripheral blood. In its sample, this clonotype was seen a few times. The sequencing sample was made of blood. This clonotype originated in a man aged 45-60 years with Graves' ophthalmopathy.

The CDR3 DNA is TGTGCCAGCAGCCTCACACCCCGGACTAGCGGGAGAGGGGTTACGCAGTATTTT. It is translated as CASSLTPRTSGRGVTQYF. This chain joins TRBV11-2 and TRBJ2-3; TRBD2 agrees at 13 bases. The CDR3 spans 18 residues. In germline, CDR1 is SGHAT, CDR2 FQNNGV. Trimming at V came to 5 bases and at J to 8 bases, leaving 16 bases not matched to a gene.